A selection of T cell receptor beta chains follows, all from one sample in a study of blood T cell repertoires in COVID-19. Generated by immunoSEQ multiplex PCR, the TCRdb table keeps only in-frame clones and is missing some. Here the sample spans some 170,000 clones, around 83% being singletons. Material for sequencing was PBMCs or T cells enriched from blood (not recorded which). These receptors were obtained from a man aged 50-60 years who had recovered from COVID-19. CDR3s include the opening cysteine and the closing phenylalanine or tryptophan. Fields, in order: J gene, D gene, clone size, V gene, CDR3 DNA, CDR3 protein. A D gene is named only where the DNA matches it firmly. Size is stated for part of the rows, as once, few or many counts, or as a class when the clone is expanded.

TRBJ2-7	.	many	TRBV5-1	TGCGCCAGCAGCCCGTCGGGCTCCTACGAGCAGTACTTC	CASSPSGSYEQYF
TRBJ1-1	TRBD1	.	TRBV9	TGTGCCAGCAGCAGACGGGACAGGGCGAACACTGAAGCTTTCTTT	CASSRRDRANTEAFF
TRBJ1-5	TRBD1	few	TRBV5-1	TGCGCCAGCAGCTTGGACCCCATGGGAGCAGGGGGCCCTAATCAGCCCCAGCATTTT	CASSLDPMGAGGPNQPQHF
TRBJ2-2	.	.	TRBV21-1	TGTGCCAGCAGCAAACGAGGCGGGGGTTGGGGCGGGGAGCTGTTTTTT	CASSKRGGGWGGELFF
TRBJ2-2	TRBD1	.	TRBV7-6	TGTGCCAGCAGCCCACAGGGGGCAAACACCGGGGAGCTGTTTTTT	CASSPQGANTGELFF
TRBJ2-1	.	.	TRBV5-4	TGTGCCAGCAGCTTGGAATTTGGCCCAGACAATGAGCAGTTCTTC	CASSLEFGPDNEQFF
TRBJ1-2	TRBD1	.	TRBV5-1	TGCGCCAGCACTAAAGCCGGGACAGAGTCCTATGGCTACACCTTC	CASTKAGTESYGYTF
TRBJ1-1	TRBD1	.	TRBV5-4	TGTGCCAGCAGCGCGGACAGGAAGAACACTGAAGCTTTCTTT	CASSADRKNTEAFF
TRBJ1-5	.	.	TRBV19	TGTGCCAGTTCCGACACAGTCAATCAGCCCCAGCATTTT	CASSDTVNQPQHF
TRBJ1-1	.	.	TRBV19	TGTGCCAGTAGTATAGCCGGACAGCAAGCGAACACTGAAGCTTTCTTT	CASSIAGQQANTEAFF
TRBJ2-7	.	.	TRBV5-1	TGCGCCAGCAGCCCGGACGGCCGGAGGAGCTCCTACGAGCAGTACTTC	CASSPDGRRSSYEQYF
TRBJ2-5	TRBD1	.	TRBV5-1	TGCGCCAGCAGCCGTCACAGGGCCCAGGACAGGGGACGAGCCGGGGAGACCCAGTACTTC	CASSRHRAQDRGRAGETQYF
TRBJ1-3	.	.	TRBV6-5	TGTGCCAGCAGCTCCGACAGGAGCCCCGGAAACACCATATATTTT	CASSSDRSPGNTIYF
TRBJ1-2	.	.	TRBV6-5	TGTGCCAGCAGTTTAAGTTCGGACAGAGAATATGGCTACACCTTC	CASSLSSDREYGYTF
TRBJ1-4	TRBD1	.	TRBV6-5	TGTGCCAGCAGCCCGGACAGGGGAGGAGAAAAACTGTTTTTT	CASSPDRGGEKLFF
TRBJ2-3	TRBD2	.	TRBV4-1	TGCGCCAGCAGCCAAGGGCGTAGCGGGGGCACAGATACGCAGTATTTT	CASSQGRSGGTDTQYF
TRBJ1-5	TRBD1	.	TRBV9	TGTGCCAGCAGCCTACAGGGGGGTAGCAATCAGCCCCAGCATTTT	CASSLQGGSNQPQHF
TRBJ2-7	.	.	TRBV27	TGTGCCAGCAGTCTCCCAGGTGCCGAGCAGTACTTC	CASSLPGAEQYF
TRBJ1-2	.	.	TRBV5-1	TGCGCCAGCAGCTTAGGGGGGGCAGGTGCTAACTATGGCTACACCTTC	CASSLGGAGANYGYTF
TRBJ2-4	.	.	TRBV19	TGTGCCAGTAGAGTCGCGGGGCTAGCCAAAAACATTCAGTACTTC	CASRVAGLAKNIQYF
TRBJ2-1	TRBD2	.	TRBV4-2	TGTGCCAGCAGCGCAACTAGCGGGGGGGCGTTTGGTGAGCAGTTCTTC	CASSATSGGAFGEQFF
TRBJ1-6	.	.	TRBV30	TGTGCCTGGAGAGTCAATCCGGGACAATATAATTCACCCCTCCACTTT	CAWRVNPGQYNSPLHF
TRBJ2-5	.	.	TRBV19	TGTGCCAGTAGTATACTGTTGGTTAGCCAAGAGACCCAGTACTTC	CASSILLVSQETQYF
TRBJ2-6	.	.	TRBV6-1	TGTGCCAGCAGTGAAGACAGGGCGACCAACGTCCTGACTTTC	CASSEDRATNVLTF
TRBJ2-3	TRBD2	once	TRBV27	TGTGCCAGCAGCTCCATCGGGACTACCGGCACAGATACGCAGTATTTT	CASSSIGTTGTDTQYF
TRBJ2-2	.	.	TRBV7-7	TGTGCTAGCAGCCCGAGGGTTGTGTTGGGGTCGAACACCGGGGAGCTGTTTTTT	CASSPRVVLGSNTGELFF
TRBJ2-7	.	.	TRBV5-5	TGTGCCAGCAGCCTAACAGGGCCGGACGAGCAGTACTTC	CASSLTGPDEQYF
TRBJ1-5	.	.	TRBV2	TGTGCCAGCAGAGGGTGGACAGTGGGTCAGCCCCAGCATTTT	CASRGWTVGQPQHF
TRBJ1-2	TRBD1	.	TRBV6-1	TGTGCCAGCAGTGAATTGACAGGGTATTATGGCTACACCTTC	CASSELTGYYGYTF
TRBJ1-1	.	.	TRBV3-1/TRBV3-2	TGTGCCAGCAGCCAAGAAACCCTCCGGACTGAAGCTTTCTTT	CASSQETLRTEAFF
TRBJ1-1	.	.	TRBV6-5	TGTGCCAGCAGCTTTAGGGGGAACACTGAAGCTTTCTTT	CASSFRGNTEAFF
TRBJ2-3	.	few	TRBV6-2/TRBV6-3	TGTGCCAGCAGCCACCGACTGGATACGCAGTATTTT	CASSHRLDTQYF
TRBJ2-2	.	.	TRBV30	TGTGCCTGGAGTCTCCAGGGTATCGGGGAGCTGTTTTTT	CAWSLQGIGELFF
TRBJ1-5	.	.	TRBV2	TGTGCCAGCAGTGAAGCGGGAGGGTTTAGCAATCAGCCCCAGCATTTT	CASSEAGGFSNQPQHF
TRBJ1-5	.	.	TRBV20-1	TGCAGTGCTAGTTTAGCGGAGAATCAGTATAGCAATCAGCCCCAGCATTTT	CSASLAENQYSNQPQHF
TRBJ1-1	TRBD1	once	TRBV9	TGTGCCAGCAGCGTAGAGGACAGGGCCAACACTGAAGCTTTCTTT	CASSVEDRANTEAFF
TRBJ2-7	TRBD1	.	TRBV7-9	TGTGCCAGCAGCTCACCAGGACAGGGGATATCCTACGAGCAGTACTTC	CASSSPGQGISYEQYF
TRBJ2-5	TRBD2	.	TRBV3-1/TRBV3-2	TGTGCCAGCAGCCAATATACGACTAGCGGGGCACTGGAGACCCAGTACTTC	CASSQYTTSGALETQYF
TRBJ1-1	.	.	TRBV5-8	TGTGCCAGCAGCTTTTATCGAGGAAACACTGAAGCTTTCTTT	CASSFYRGNTEAFF
TRBJ1-2	.	once	TRBV6-5	TGTGCCAGCAGAAGGCAGGACTATGGCTACACCTTC	CASRRQDYGYTF
TRBJ1-5	TRBD1	once	TRBV15	TGTGCCACCAGTAGCAGGGGGCCTCAGCCCCAGCATTTT	CATSSRGPQPQHF
TRBJ2-1	.	medium-sized	TRBV19	TGTGCCAGTAACGCGGACTACAATGAGCAGTTCTTC	CASNADYNEQFF
TRBJ1-6	TRBD1	.	TRBV2	TGTGCCAGCAGATTCGGACAGGGGACTTCACCCCTCCACTTT	CASRFGQGTSPLHF
TRBJ1-3	.	.	TRBV27	TGTGCCAGCAGTTTAGCCCCCGGGGGAAACACCATATATTTT	CASSLAPGGNTIYF
TRBJ2-2	TRBD1	.	TRBV5-1	TGCGCCAGCAGCTTAACAGGGGGCATCGGCGGGGAGCTGTTTTTT	CASSLTGGIGGELFF